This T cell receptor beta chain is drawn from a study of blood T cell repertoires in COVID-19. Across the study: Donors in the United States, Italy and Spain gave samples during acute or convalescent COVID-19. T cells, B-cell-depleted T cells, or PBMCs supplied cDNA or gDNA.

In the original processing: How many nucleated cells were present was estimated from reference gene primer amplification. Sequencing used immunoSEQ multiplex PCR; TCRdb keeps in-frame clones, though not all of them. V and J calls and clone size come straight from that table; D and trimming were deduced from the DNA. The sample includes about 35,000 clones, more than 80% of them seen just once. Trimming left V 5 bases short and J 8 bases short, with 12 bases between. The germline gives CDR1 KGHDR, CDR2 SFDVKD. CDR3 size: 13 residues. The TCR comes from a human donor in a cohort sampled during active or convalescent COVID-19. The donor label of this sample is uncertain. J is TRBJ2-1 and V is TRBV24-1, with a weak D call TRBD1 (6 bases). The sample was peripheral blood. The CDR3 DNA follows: TGTGCCACCAGTGTAGGGGGAAAGGATGAGCAGTTCTTC. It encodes CATSVGGKDEQFF.